This T cell receptor beta chain comes out of a study of CD8+ T cells in alopecia areata. About the study: For 6 to 18 months, tofacitinib was taken, and 6 months off drug followed.

TCR sequencing used cDNA made by reverse transcription of extracted RNA. Produced via immunoSEQ multiplex PCR; TCRdb's table is partial and in-frame only. The sample holds roughly 59,000 clones, approximately 46% seen once. Per germline, CDR1 MNHEY and CDR2 SVGAGI. This CDR3 region has 13 residues. Deletions cut 0 bases from V and 6 bases from J, with 9 bases between. Study-wide points: Sharing of TCR sequences between patients (possibly for HLA-related reasons) was less clear than in mice.

On this clone: Its antigen is undetermined.

The receptor comes from a human donor with alopecia areata. This specimen consisted of CD8+ T cells sorted from blood, obtained at week 0. This chain links TRBV6-5 with TRBJ2-7, with D maybe TRBD2 (6 bases). CDR3 DNA sequence: TGTGCCAGCAGTTACTCGATTAGCGGCGAGCAGTACTTC. Translation: CASSYSISGEQYF.